The 10 T cell receptor beta chains presented below share a single source sample, sequenced in a study of CXCR3-negative and CXCR3-positive naive CD8 T cells. The libraries of TRB cDNA were prepared using 5' RACE with UMI labels. From its re-call of the 5' RACE reads, TCRdb lists each CDR3 protein once, without DNA. Its table lists 55,000 to 65,000 distinct CDR3 sequences. Sequencing was done on a sample of naive CXCR3- CD8+ T cells from blood. Documented subset: CD45RO-CCR7+CD27+CD95- naive CD8+ T cells lacking CXCR3 (TNR3-). These receptors all stem from a human donor in good health. Some clones in this sample may be carry-over from other donors' samples.

The CDR3 region is CASRETSSDTQYF. This sequence joins TRBV7-3 and TRBJ2-3. The CDR3 is 13 residues long. From germline, CDR1 is SGHTA and CDR2 FQGTGA.

CDR3 in amino acids: CASSRLAGDEQFF. The rearrangement joins TRBV12-3 or TRBV12-4 to TRBJ2-1; the TRBD2 assignment by TCRdb is unverifiable without DNA. The CDR3 contains 13 residues.

J is TRBJ2-3 and V is TRBV15; the D call of TRBD2 rests on TCRdb alone, since no DNA is present to check it. Germline loops: CDR1 LNHNV, CDR2 YYDKDF (reference sequence). This CDR3 is built from 17 residues. The CDR3 loop is CATSRDRGGESTDTQYF. The whole variable domain, remainder taken from reference TRBV15 and TRBJ2-3, is DAMVIQNPRYQVTQFGKPVTLSCSQTLNHNVMYWYQQKSSQAPKLLFHYYDKDFNNEADTPDNFQSRRPNTSFCFLDIRSPGLGDTAMYLCATSRDRGGESTDTQYFGPGTRLTVL.

The chain employs TRBV6-6 and TRBJ1-1; as DNA is missing, the TRBD1 call by TCRdb cannot be tested. The germline CDR1 and CDR2 sequences are MNHNY and SVGAGI (reference sequence). The CDR3 totals 16 residues. CDR3 protein: CASSIEDRGLNTEAFF.

The gene calls are TRBV15 and TRBJ2-3; TCRdb selects TRBD2, and the lack of DNA leaves this call unchecked. CDR1 and CDR2 from the germline V gene are LNHNV and YYDKDF (reference sequence). The CDR3 has 18 residues. This chain's CDR3 is CATSRDLSGGPDTDTQYF.

The V and J genes are TRBV27 and TRBJ1-1; absent DNA, TCRdb's TRBD1 call cannot be checked. CDR1 is MNHEY and CDR2 is SMNVEV in the germline V gene (reference sequence). This CDR3 has 13 amino acids. The CDR3: CASSFQGNTEAFF.

V and J are TRBV20-1 and TRBJ1-2; TCRdb's assignment of TRBD1 cannot be checked, as there is no DNA. The CDR3 length is 15 residues. Germline CDR1 is DFQATT and CDR2 is SNEGSKA (reference sequence). The CDR3 loop is CSATNNPGTSYGYTF.

This chain connects TRBV3-1 to TRBJ2-1; TCRdb lists TRBD1, though no DNA is available to test this call. The CDR3 loop spans 13 amino acids. Germline V lookup: CDR1 LGHDT, CDR2 YNNKEL (reference sequence). This CDR3 is CASRGQGMNEQFF.

The chain uses TRBV20-1 and TRBJ1-1; TCRdb lists TRBD1, though no DNA is available to test this call. Germline assignment: CDR1 DFQATT and CDR2 SNEGSKA (reference sequence). The CDR3 loop spans 15 amino acids. CDR3 sequence: CSARDIGRSNTEAFF.

This sequence joins TRBV20-1 and TRBJ2-1; absent DNA, TCRdb's TRBD2 call cannot be checked. The CDR3 consists of 14 residues. Germline CDR1 reads DFQATT; CDR2 reads SNEGSKA (reference sequence). CDR3 loop: CSARLAGVWVEQFF.